This TCR beta chain was sequenced in a study of spatial heterogeneity in lung cancer. As for the study in general: Fewer alpha-chain than beta-chain sequences were consistently detected. Strong correlation was found between tumor-region TCR transcript counts and a T cell module score from matched bulk RNA-seq. An average of more than ten raw reads was observed per unique TCR and UMI combination. Study conclusions and caveats: The number of expanded tumor alpha and beta chains correlated with mutation number.

This CDR3 has 16 amino acids. Trimming cost V 5 bases and J 0 bases, with 13 bases left between them. From germline, CDR1 is SGHTA and CDR2 FQGNSA. Stated time point: sample taken at primary tumor resection. Whole RNA obtained from tumor, nontumor lung or frozen PBMC underwent sequencing without sorting. This clonotype was seen many times. The antigen is unknown. The size of this beta chain means little, since it is a stray read in a library made for alpha chains. TCRdb recomputed calls from the 5' RACE reads with MiXCR, one row per CDR3 protein. The sample consists of approximately 5,500 distinct CDR3 sequences, roughly 15% of them appearing once.

Sequencing was performed on lung tumor tissue, taken at surgery. The receptor's source is a male donor with early-stage non-small cell lung cancer. The gene calls are TRBV7-2 and TRBJ2-2, with a weak D call TRBD2 (5 bases). The chain's CDR3 is CASSTYTGSNTGELFF. CDR3 sequence (DNA): TGTGCCAGCAGCACTTATACGGGGTCGAACACCGGGGAGCTGTTTTTT.